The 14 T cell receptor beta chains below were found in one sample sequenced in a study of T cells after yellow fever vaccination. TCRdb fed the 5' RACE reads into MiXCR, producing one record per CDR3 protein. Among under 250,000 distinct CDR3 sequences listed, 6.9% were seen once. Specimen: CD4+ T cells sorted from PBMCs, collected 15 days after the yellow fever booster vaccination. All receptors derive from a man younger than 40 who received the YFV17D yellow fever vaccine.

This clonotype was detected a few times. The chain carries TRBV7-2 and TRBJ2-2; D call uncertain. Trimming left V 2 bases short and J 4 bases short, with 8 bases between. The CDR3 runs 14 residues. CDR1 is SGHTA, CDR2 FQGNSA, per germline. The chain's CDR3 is CASSLSLSTGELFF. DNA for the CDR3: TGTGCCAGCAGCTTATCTTTGTCCACCGGGGAGCTGTTTTTT. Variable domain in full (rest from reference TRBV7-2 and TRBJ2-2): GAGVSQSPSNKVTEKGKDVELRCDPISGHTALYWYRQSLGQGLEFLIYFQGNSAPDKSGLPSDRFSAERTGGSVSTLTIQRTQQEDSAVYLCASSLSLSTGELFFGEGSRLTVL.

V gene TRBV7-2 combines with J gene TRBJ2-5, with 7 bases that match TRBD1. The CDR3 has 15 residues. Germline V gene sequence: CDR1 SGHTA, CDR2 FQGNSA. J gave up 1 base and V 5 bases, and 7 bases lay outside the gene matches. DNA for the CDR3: TGTGCCAGCAGCGGCTACAGGGGCCCCCAAGAGACCCAGTACTTC. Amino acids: CASSGYRGPQETQYF.

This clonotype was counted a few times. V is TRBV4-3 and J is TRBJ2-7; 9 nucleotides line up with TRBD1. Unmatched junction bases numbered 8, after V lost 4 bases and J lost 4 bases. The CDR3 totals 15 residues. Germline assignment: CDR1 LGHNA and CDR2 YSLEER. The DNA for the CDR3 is TGCGCCAGCAGCCGGTCGACAGGGGGAGGTTACGAGCAGTACTTC. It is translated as CASSRSTGGGYEQYF.

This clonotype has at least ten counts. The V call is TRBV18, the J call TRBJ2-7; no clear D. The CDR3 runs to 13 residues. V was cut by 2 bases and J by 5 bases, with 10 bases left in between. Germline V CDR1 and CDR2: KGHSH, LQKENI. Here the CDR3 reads CASSPGPKNEQYF. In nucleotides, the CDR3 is TGTGCCAGCTCACCAGGTCCCAAGAACGAGCAGTACTTC.

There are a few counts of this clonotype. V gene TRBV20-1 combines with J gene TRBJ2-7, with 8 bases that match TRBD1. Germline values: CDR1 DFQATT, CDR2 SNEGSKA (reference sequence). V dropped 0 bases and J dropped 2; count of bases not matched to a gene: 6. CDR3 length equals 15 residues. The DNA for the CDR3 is TGCAGTGCTAGAGATCAAGGACAGGGTGCCTACGAGCAGTACTTC. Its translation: CSARDQGQGAYEQYF.

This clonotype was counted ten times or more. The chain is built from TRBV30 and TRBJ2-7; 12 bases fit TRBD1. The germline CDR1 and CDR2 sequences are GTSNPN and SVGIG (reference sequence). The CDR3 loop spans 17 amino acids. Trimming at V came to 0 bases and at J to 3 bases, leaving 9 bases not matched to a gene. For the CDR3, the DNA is TGTGCCTGGAGTGTACAGGGACAGGGGGCCGGTATCTACGAGCAGTACTTC. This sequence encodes CAWSVQGQGAGIYEQYF.

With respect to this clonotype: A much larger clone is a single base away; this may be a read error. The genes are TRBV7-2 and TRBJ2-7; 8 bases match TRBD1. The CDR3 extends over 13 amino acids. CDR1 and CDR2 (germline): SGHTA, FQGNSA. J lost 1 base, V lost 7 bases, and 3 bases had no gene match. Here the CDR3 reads CASNRDRSYEQYF. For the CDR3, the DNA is TGTGCCAGCAACCGGGACAGGTCCTACGAGCAGTACTTC.

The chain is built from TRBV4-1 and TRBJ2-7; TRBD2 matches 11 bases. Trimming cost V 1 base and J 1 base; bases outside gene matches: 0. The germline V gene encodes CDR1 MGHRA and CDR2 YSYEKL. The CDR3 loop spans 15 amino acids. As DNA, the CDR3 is TGCGCCAGCAGCCAAGGACTAGCGGGGTCCTACGAGCAGTACTTC. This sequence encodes CASSQGLAGSYEQYF.

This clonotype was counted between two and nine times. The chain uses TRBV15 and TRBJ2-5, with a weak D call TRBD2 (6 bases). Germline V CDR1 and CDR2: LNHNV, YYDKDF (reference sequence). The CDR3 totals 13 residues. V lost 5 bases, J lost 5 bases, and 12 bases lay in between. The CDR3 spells CATSERERETQYF. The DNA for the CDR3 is TGTGCCACCAGCGAACGGGAGCGGGAGACCCAGTACTTC.

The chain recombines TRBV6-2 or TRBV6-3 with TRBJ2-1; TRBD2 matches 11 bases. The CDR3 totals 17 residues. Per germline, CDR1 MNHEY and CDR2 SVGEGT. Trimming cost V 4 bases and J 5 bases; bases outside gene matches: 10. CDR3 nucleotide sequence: TGTGCCAGCAGTTTTAGGGTTAGCGGGAGGGCCGACAATGAGCAGTTCTTC. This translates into CASSFRVSGRADNEQFF.

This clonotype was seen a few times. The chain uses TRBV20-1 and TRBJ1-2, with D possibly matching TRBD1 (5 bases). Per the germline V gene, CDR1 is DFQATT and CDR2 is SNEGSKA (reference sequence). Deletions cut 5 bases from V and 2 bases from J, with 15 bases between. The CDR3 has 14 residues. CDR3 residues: CSAHTPSGNYGYTF. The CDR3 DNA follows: TGCAGTGCTCACACCCCCTCAGGGAACTATGGCTACACCTTC.

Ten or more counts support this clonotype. As DNA, the CDR3 is TGTGCCAGCAGCGTTGCCGGGACGGAAAACATTCAGTACTTC. Its translation: CASSVAGTENIQYF. This chain connects TRBV9 to TRBJ2-4; the D call may be TRBD1 or TRBD2 (5 bases each). V was pared by 2 bases and J by 5 bases, with 11 bases between. The CDR3 is made up of 14 amino acids. CDR1 and CDR2 from the germline V gene are SGDLS and YYNGEE.

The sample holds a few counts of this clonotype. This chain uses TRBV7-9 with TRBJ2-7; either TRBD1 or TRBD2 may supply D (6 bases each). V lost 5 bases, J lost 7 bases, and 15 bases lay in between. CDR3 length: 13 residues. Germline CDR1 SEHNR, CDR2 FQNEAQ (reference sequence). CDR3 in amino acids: CASSILEGGEQYF. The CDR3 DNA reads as TGTGCCAGCAGCATCCTAGAGGGGGGAGAGCAGTACTTC.

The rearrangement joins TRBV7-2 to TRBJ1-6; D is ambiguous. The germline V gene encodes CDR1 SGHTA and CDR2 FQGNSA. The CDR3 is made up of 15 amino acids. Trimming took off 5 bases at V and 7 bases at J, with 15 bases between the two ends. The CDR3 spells CASSREGSGNSPLHF. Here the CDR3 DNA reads TGTGCCAGCAGCCGAGAAGGGTCCGGGAATTCACCCCTCCACTTT.